The following is a T cell receptor (beta chain) sequence with its context. These data come from a study of blood T cell repertoires in COVID-19. Across the whole study: COVID-19 samples, acute and convalescent, were from the United States, Italy and Spain. PBMCs, B-cell-depleted T cells, or T cells provided the cDNA or gDNA that made up the material.

Original analysis: The authors estimated nucleated cell counts from reference gene primer amplification. Using immunoSEQ multiplex PCR, the repertoire was profiled, and TCRdb retains in-frame clones only, with some absent. Clone size and V and J calls were adopted from that table, with D and trimming inferred from the DNA. The sample holds about 260,000 clones, more than 80% seen once. CDR1 ENHRY and CDR2 SYGVKD come from the germline V gene. V was clipped by 0 bases and J by 0 bases; unmatched bases: 10. The CDR3 is made up of 18 amino acids. The genes are TRBV10-3 and TRBJ1-2, with 7 positions matching TRBD1. Specimen: peripheral blood. The clonotype comes from a woman between 40 and 55 years old with acute or convalescent COVID-19. The CDR3 sequence is CAISESVEGAKANYGYTF. CDR3 bases: TGTGCCATCAGTGAGTCGGTGGAGGGGGCTAAAGCTAACTATGGCTACACCTTC.